This T cell receptor beta chain is drawn from a study of response to subunit inactivated influenza vaccine. V shed 3 bases and J shed 3 bases, with 15 bases lying between them. This CDR3 has 15 residues. Germline lookup yields CDR1 ENHRY and CDR2 SYGVKD. In TCRdb, the RT-PCR reads were re-called with MiXCR into one record per CDR3 protein. The sample holds around 650,000 distinct CDR3 sequences; approximately 15% are singletons and the top ten take 11%. This clonotype was observed at least ten times. The material was PBMCs from blood, obtained roughly 12 days after vaccination. The sequence was obtained from a man over 45 who received an inactivated influenza vaccine. The gene calls are TRBV10-3 and TRBJ2-7; perhaps TRBD2 as D (5 bases). The CDR3 DNA sequence: TGTGCCATCAGTGATCCCACGGGAAACCACTACGAGCAGTACTTC. Translated, it gives CAISDPTGNHYEQYF.